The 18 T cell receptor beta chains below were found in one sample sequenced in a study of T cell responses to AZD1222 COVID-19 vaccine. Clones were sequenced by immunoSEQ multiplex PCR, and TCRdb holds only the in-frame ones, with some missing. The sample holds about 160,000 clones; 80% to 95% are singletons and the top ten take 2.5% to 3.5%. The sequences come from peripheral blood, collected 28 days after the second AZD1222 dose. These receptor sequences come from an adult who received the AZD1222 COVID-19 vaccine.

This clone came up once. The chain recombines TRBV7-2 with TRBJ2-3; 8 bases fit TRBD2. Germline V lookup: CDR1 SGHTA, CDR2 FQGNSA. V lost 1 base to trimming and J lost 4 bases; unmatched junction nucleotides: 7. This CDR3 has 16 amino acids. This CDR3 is CASSLDPGGPADTQYF. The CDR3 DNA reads TGTGCCAGCAGCTTAGATCCGGGAGGGCCCGCAGATACGCAGTATTTT.

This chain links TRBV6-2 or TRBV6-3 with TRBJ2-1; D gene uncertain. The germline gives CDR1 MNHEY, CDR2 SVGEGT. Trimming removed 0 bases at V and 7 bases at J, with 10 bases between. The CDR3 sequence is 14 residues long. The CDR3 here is CASSYSGRMNEQFF. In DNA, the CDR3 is TGTGCCAGCAGTTACTCCGGGCGTATGAATGAGCAGTTCTTC.

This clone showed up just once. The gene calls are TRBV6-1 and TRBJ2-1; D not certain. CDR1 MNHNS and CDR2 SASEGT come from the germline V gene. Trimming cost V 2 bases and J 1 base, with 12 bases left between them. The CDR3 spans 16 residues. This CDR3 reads CASSERTDMSYNEQFF. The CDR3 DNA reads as TGTGCCAGCAGTGAACGGACGGATATGTCCTACAATGAGCAGTTCTTC.

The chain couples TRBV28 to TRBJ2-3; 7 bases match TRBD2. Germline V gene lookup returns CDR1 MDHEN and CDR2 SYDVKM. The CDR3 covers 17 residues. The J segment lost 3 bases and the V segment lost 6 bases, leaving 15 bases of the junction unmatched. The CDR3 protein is CASRAPTAGTKTDTQYF. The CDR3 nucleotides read TGTGCCAGCAGGGCACCGACCGCCGGGACTAAAACAGATACGCAGTATTTT.

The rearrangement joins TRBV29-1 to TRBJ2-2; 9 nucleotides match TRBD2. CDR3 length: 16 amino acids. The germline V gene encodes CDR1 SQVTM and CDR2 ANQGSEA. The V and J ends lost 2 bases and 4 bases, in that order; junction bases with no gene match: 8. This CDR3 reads CSVEIGAGGATGELFF. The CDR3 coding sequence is TGCAGCGTTGAAATTGGTGCGGGAGGGGCCACCGGGGAGCTGTTTTTT.

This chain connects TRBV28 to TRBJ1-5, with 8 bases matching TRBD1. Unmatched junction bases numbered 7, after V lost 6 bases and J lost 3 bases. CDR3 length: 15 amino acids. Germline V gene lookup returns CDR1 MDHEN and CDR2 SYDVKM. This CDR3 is CASSLRQGNNQPQHF. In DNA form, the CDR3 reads TGTGCCAGCAGCCTCCGACAGGGGAACAATCAGCCCCAGCATTTT.

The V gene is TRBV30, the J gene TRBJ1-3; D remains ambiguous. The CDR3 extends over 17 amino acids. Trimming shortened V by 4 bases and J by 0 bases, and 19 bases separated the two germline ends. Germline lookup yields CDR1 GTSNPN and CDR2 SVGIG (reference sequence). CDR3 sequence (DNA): TGTGCCTGGAATGGGCTAGGAAGGGATAGCTCTGGAAACACCATATATTTT. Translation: CAWNGLGRDSSGNTIYF.

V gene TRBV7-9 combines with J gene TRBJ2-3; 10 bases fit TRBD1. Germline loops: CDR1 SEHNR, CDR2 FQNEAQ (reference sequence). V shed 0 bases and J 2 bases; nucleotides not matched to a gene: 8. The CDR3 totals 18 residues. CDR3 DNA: TGTGCCAGCAGCTTAGCGGTGACAGGGGGCTACTCCACAGATACGCAGTATTTT. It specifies CASSLAVTGGYSTDTQYF.

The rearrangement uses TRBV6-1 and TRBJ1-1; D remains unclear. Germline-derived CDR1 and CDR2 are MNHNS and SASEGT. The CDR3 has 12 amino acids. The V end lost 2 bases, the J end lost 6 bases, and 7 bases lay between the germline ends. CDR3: CASSERVAEAFF. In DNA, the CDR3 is TGTGCCAGCAGTGAAAGGGTGGCTGAAGCTTTCTTT.

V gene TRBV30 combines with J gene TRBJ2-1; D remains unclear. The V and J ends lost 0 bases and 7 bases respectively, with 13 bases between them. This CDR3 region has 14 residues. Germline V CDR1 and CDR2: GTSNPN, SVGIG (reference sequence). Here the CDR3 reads CAWSVGAGVNEQFF. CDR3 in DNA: TGTGCCTGGAGTGTAGGCGCTGGGGTAAATGAGCAGTTCTTC.

The CDR3 bases are TGTGCCAGCCGTAGGGAGGGAGTCACAGATACGCAGTATTTT. It yields the protein CASRREGVTDTQYF. The chain uses TRBV19 and TRBJ2-3; 7 bases match TRBD2. Per germline, CDR1 LNHDA and CDR2 SQIVND (reference sequence). The CDR3 loop spans 14 amino acids. V lost 9 bases to trimming and J lost 2 bases; unmatched junction nucleotides: 8.

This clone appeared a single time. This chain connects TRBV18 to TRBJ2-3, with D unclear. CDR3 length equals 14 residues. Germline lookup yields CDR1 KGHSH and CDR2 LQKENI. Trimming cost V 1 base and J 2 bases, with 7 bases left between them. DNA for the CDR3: TGTGCCAGCTCACCACGGACCATCACAGATACGCAGTATTTT. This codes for CASSPRTITDTQYF. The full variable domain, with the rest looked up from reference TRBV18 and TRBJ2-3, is NAGVMQNPRHLVRRRGQEARLRCSPMKGHSHVYWYRQLPEEGLKFMVYLQKENIIDESGMPKERFSAEFPKEGPSILRIQQVVRGDSAAYFCASSPRTITDTQYFGPGTRLTVL.

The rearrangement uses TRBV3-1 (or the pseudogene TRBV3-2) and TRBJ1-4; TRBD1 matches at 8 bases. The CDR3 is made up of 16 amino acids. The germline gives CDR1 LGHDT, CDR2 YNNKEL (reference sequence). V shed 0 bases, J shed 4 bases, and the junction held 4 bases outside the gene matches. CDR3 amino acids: CASSQEGTGLNEKLFF. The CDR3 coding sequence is TGTGCCAGCAGCCAAGAAGGGACAGGTCTTAATGAAAAACTGTTTTTT.

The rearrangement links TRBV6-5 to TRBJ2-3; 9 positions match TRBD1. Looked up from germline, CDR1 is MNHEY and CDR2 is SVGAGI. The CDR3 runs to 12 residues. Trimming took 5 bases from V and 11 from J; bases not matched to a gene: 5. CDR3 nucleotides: TGTGCCAGCAGTCAGACAGGGGGTGGGCAGTATTTT. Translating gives CASSQTGGGQYF.

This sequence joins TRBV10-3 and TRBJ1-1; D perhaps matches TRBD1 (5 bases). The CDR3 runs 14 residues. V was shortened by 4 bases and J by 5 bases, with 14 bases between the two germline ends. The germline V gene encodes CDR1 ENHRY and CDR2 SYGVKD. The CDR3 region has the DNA TGTGCCATCAGTGTGGGGCAGGGCGGAACTGAAGCTTTCTTT. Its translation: CAISVGQGGTEAFF.

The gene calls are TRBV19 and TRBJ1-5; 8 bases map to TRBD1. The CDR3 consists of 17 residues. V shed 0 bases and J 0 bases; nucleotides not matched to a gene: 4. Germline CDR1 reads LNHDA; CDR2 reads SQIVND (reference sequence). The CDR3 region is CASSIEWGQVSNQPQHF. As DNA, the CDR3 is TGTGCCAGTAGTATAGAATGGGGACAGGTTAGCAATCAGCCCCAGCATTTT.

This CDR3 is CASSYFAGQGYVEQFF. In DNA form, the CDR3 reads TGTGCCAGCAGTTACTTCGCAGGACAGGGTTATGTTGAGCAGTTCTTC. The V gene is TRBV6-5, the J gene TRBJ2-1; 8 bases map to TRBD1. The V and J ends lost 1 base and 9 bases, in that order; junction bases with no gene match: 11. The germline V gene has CDR1 MNHEY and CDR2 SVGAGI. This CDR3 spans 16 amino acids.

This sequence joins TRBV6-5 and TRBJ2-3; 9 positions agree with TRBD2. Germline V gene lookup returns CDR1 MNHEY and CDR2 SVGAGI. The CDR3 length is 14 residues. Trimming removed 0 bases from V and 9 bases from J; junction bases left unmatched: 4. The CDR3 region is CASSYSMGLATQYF. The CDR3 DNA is TGTGCCAGCAGTTACTCGATGGGACTAGCCACGCAGTATTTT.